The 30 T cell receptor beta chains listed next were all sequenced from one sample in a study of blood T cell repertoires in COVID-19. The table came from immunoSEQ multiplex PCR; TCRdb's copy has only in-frame clones and leaves some out. The sample lists more than 250,000 clones, around 87% occurring once. The sequencing input was peripheral blood. The receptors shown here come from a man aged 50-59 years with active or convalescent COVID-19.

This clone was seen a few times. The J gene is TRBJ1-5, the V gene TRBV5-6; TRBD1 matches 8 bases. The CDR3 totals 15 residues. V was clipped by 4 bases and J by 2 bases; unmatched bases: 5. Germline CDR1 is SGHDT and CDR2 is YYEEEE. CDR3 region: CASSALGQGNQPQHF. CDR3 nucleotides: TGTGCCAGCAGCGCGTTGGGACAGGGCAATCAGCCCCAGCATTTT.

J is TRBJ1-1 and V is TRBV5-1; a possible D gene is TRBD1 (5 bases). V lost 0 bases and J lost 5, with 17 bases in between. CDR3 length: 16 residues. CDR1 SGHRS and CDR2 YFSETQ come from the germline V gene. This chain's CDR3 is CASSLGVRQRQTEAFF. The CDR3 DNA reads TGCGCCAGCAGCTTGGGGGTACGGCAAAGACAGACTGAAGCTTTCTTT. Drawing the rest from reference TRBV5-1 and TRBJ1-1, the complete variable domain is KAGVTQTPRYLIKTRGQQVTLSCSPISGHRSVSWYQQTPGQGLQFLFEYFSETQRNKGNFPGRFSGRQFSNSRSEMNVSTLELGDSALYLCASSLGVRQRQTEAFFGQGTRLTVV.

This chain links TRBV24-1 with TRBJ2-5; 7 bases align to TRBD2. With 1 base clipped from V and 1 base from J, the junction kept 2 bases outside the gene matches. The CDR3 contains 15 residues. Per germline, CDR1 KGHDR and CDR2 SFDVKD. The CDR3 spells CATSDFGTTQETQYF. In DNA form, the CDR3 reads TGTGCCACCAGTGATTTTGGGACTACCCAAGAGACCCAGTACTTC.

V is TRBV10-3 and J is TRBJ2-7; 9 bases line up with TRBD1. CDR1 is ENHRY and CDR2 is SYGVKD in the germline V gene. Germline trimming cut 3 bases from V and 6 bases from J; bases unmatched to any gene: 9. The CDR3 contains 15 residues. CDR3 DNA sequence: TGTGCCATCAGTGAACAGACAGGGGGATCGGGCGAGCAGTACTTC. Translation: CAISEQTGGSGEQYF.

The chain is built from TRBV4-1 and TRBJ2-6, with 8 bases identical to TRBD2. The germline CDR1 and CDR2 sequences are MGHRA and YSYEKL. The CDR3 length is 18 residues. V shed 4 bases, J shed 3 bases, and the junction held 11 bases outside the gene matches. The CDR3 loop is CASSPRWRGASGANVLTF. As DNA, the CDR3 is TGCGCCAGCAGCCCCCGATGGCGGGGGGCGAGTGGGGCCAACGTCCTGACTTTC.

CDR3 region: CASSPKGREGRYEQYF. For the CDR3, the DNA is TGCGCCAGCAGCCCCAAGGGGCGGGAGGGCCGGTACGAGCAGTACTTC. V gene TRBV5-1 combines with J gene TRBJ2-7; 9 bases are shared with TRBD2. Germline CDR1 is SGHRS and CDR2 is YFSETQ. The CDR3 consists of 16 residues. V shed 4 bases and J 4 bases; nucleotides not matched to a gene: 12.

The CDR3 loop is CASSYWGTGGYGELFF. Written as DNA, the CDR3 is TGTGCCAGCAGTTATTGGGGGACAGGGGGTTACGGGGAGCTGTTTTTT. V is TRBV6-5 and J is TRBJ2-2; 11 bases align to TRBD1. In germline, CDR1 is MNHEY, CDR2 SVGAGI. The CDR3 consists of 16 residues. V dropped 3 bases and J dropped 7; count of bases not matched to a gene: 7.

In its sample, this clone was seen a few times. The chain recombines TRBV6-6 with TRBJ1-6, with D uncertain. The germline V gene encodes CDR1 MNHNY and CDR2 SVGAGI (reference sequence). The V end was cut by 5 bases, the J end by 7 bases, with 24 bases between. The CDR3 loop spans 18 amino acids. Here the CDR3 reads CASSPPDYREGSNSPLHF. CDR3 coding DNA: TGTGCCAGCAGTCCTCCCGACTATCGGGAGGGAAGCAATTCACCCCTCCACTTT.

As DNA, the CDR3 is TGTGCCAGCAGTTACTCGGCGCCAGGGGAGGGTTACGGCTACACCTTC. Translated, it gives CASSYSAPGEGYGYTF. The rearrangement joins TRBV6-5 to TRBJ1-2; D is possibly TRBD1 (6 bases). Per the germline V gene, CDR1 is MNHEY and CDR2 is SVGAGI. Trimming shortened V by 0 bases and J by 8 bases, and 19 bases separated the two germline ends. The CDR3 sequence is 16 residues long.

V and J are TRBV7-2 and TRBJ2-1; D might be TRBD2 (5 bases). In germline, CDR1 is SGHTA, CDR2 FQGNSA. The CDR3 is 15 amino acids. The ends were cut back, 4 bases at V and 3 bases at J, with 13 bases in the middle. The CDR3 DNA reads as TGTGCCAGCAGCTCCTCGATTACTAGCTACAATGAGCAGTTCTTC. As protein: CASSSSITSYNEQFF.

This sequence joins TRBV5-1 and TRBJ1-1; 8 positions match TRBD1. Germline lookup yields CDR1 SGHRS and CDR2 YFSETQ. V was clipped by 4 bases and J by 5 bases; unmatched bases: 10. The CDR3 is 15 residues long. CDR3 nucleotides: TGCGCCAGCAGCCCTCGGACAGGGCAGAGGACTGAAGCTTTCTTT. This translates into CASSPRTGQRTEAFF.

This clone was observed a single time. V is TRBV2 and J is TRBJ1-5; no clear D. Germline CDR1 SNHLY, CDR2 FYNNEI. The V and J ends lost 7 bases and 5 bases respectively, with 12 bases between them. This CDR3 is 13 amino acids long. In DNA form, the CDR3 reads TGTGCCAGCAAAGAGGTATCTGATCAGCCCCAGCATTTT. Amino acids: CASKEVSDQPQHF.

The chain couples TRBV18 to TRBJ2-3, with D tentatively TRBD1 (5 bases). This CDR3 has 17 amino acids. V lost 3 bases and J lost 0, with 16 bases in between. Germline V lookup: CDR1 KGHSH, CDR2 LQKENI. DNA for the CDR3: TGTGCCAGCTCACCTAACGCACAGGCGTGGAGCACAGATACGCAGTATTTT. Translation gives CASSPNAQAWSTDTQYF.

This clone was found once. The CDR3 DNA follows: TGTGCCAGCAGTGGCCGGGACAGACTGATCTACACCTTC. Its translation: CASSGRDRLIYTF. The chain has TRBV2 and TRBJ1-2, with 7 bases aligning to TRBD1. Germline V CDR1 and CDR2: SNHLY, FYNNEI. After removal of 4 bases from V and 10 bases from J, the junction contained 9 bases not matched to a gene. This CDR3 has 13 amino acids.

Here the CDR3 DNA reads TGTGCCAGCGAGGACAGGGGGCGGAGTGAAAAACTGTTTTTT. This translates into CASEDRGRSEKLFF. The V call is TRBV28, the J call TRBJ1-4; 11 positions agree with TRBD1. Germline lookup yields CDR1 MDHEN and CDR2 SYDVKM. The V segment lost 8 bases and the J segment 7 bases; nucleotides outside the gene matches: 6. This CDR3 is built from 14 residues.

The chain recombines TRBV6-6 with TRBJ2-7; the D gene is possibly TRBD1 (5 bases). V was cut by 1 base and J by 0 bases, with 10 bases left in between. CDR1 and CDR2 (germline): MNHNY, SVGAGI (reference sequence). The CDR3 totals 15 residues. The CDR3 sequence is CASSYLAGSSYEQYF. In nucleotides, the CDR3 is TGTGCCAGCAGTTACTTGGCAGGGTCCTCCTACGAGCAGTACTTC.

This clone was detected once. V gene TRBV12-3 or TRBV12-4 combines with J gene TRBJ2-7; a possible D gene is TRBD1 (6 bases). The V gene lost 6 bases and the J gene lost 5 bases, with 11 bases spanning the gap. This CDR3 has 12 residues. CDR3 sequence: CASSYRVHEQYF. Here the CDR3 DNA reads TGTGCCAGCAGCTACAGGGTCCACGAGCAGTACTTC.

J is TRBJ2-7 and V is TRBV5-5; 9 positions match TRBD2. The trim removed 3 bases at V and 4 bases at J, leaving 8 bases unmatched. Per germline, CDR1 SGHKS and CDR2 YYEKEE (reference sequence). The CDR3 extends over 15 amino acids. The CDR3 sequence: CASSSAGTSFYEQYF. The CDR3 DNA reads TGTGCCAGCAGCTCAGCCGGGACTAGCTTTTACGAGCAGTACTTC.

The count of this clone is one. J is TRBJ2-5 and V is TRBV15, with D possibly TRBD1 on 5 matching bases. Germline assignment: CDR1 LNHNV and CDR2 YYDKDF (reference sequence). The germline V and J ends were trimmed by 2 bases and 3 bases, with 13 bases remaining between them. The length of the CDR3 is 15 residues. CDR3 sequence: CATSRQGMVEETQYF. The CDR3 DNA reads TGTGCCACCAGCAGACAGGGTATGGTGGAAGAGACCCAGTACTTC.

The chain combines TRBV12-3 or TRBV12-4 with TRBJ1-1; TRBD1 matches 7 bases. The CDR3 extends over 11 amino acids. The trim removed 6 bases at V and 7 bases at J, leaving 2 bases unmatched. The CDR3 here is CASRGQLEAFF. The CDR3 nucleotides are TGTGCCAGCAGGGGACAGCTTGAAGCTTTCTTT.

The chain combines TRBV5-1 with TRBJ2-2, with D perhaps TRBD2 (5 bases). With 0 bases removed from V and 5 bases from J, the gap between germline ends came to 11 bases. Germline-derived CDR1 and CDR2 are SGHRS and YFSETQ. This CDR3 has 15 residues. CDR3 amino acids: CASSLELGGTGELFF. Written as DNA, the CDR3 is TGCGCCAGCAGCTTGGAGTTGGGCGGGACCGGGGAGCTGTTTTTT.

The chain recombines TRBV18 with TRBJ2-5; 10 positions match TRBD1. Per germline, CDR1 KGHSH and CDR2 LQKENI. This CDR3 spans 15 amino acids. J was trimmed by 5 bases and V by 2 bases; bases with no gene match: 5. The CDR3 protein is CASSPMGTGVETQYF. In nucleotides, the CDR3 is TGTGCCAGCTCACCAATGGGGACAGGGGTGGAGACCCAGTACTTC.

The chain links TRBV19 to TRBJ1-4; 7 nucleotides line up with TRBD1. The ends lost 4 bases at V and 0 bases at J; junction bases unmatched: 8. Germline CDR1 LNHDA, CDR2 SQIVND (reference sequence). The CDR3 spans 17 residues. CDR3 DNA: TGTGCCAGTAGTAAAGACAGGGTACGGGCAACTAATGAAAAACTGTTTTTT. This codes for CASSKDRVRATNEKLFF.

The chain uses TRBV28 and TRBJ1-5, with D possibly TRBD1 on 5 matching bases. This CDR3 has 16 amino acids. Between the trimmed V and J ends, which lost 7 bases and 0 bases, there was a span of 16 bases. Germline CDR1 is MDHEN and CDR2 is SYDVKM. As DNA, the CDR3 is TGTGCCAGCAATTCCGTGGGGGGAAATAGCAATCAGCCCCAGCATTTT. It codes for CASNSVGGNSNQPQHF.

Points on this clone: At one boundary the junction diverges from the germline segment, which might be a read error. V and J are TRBV18 and TRBJ2-6, with D maybe TRBD1 (5 bases). The CDR3 runs 15 residues. Germline V gene sequence: CDR1 KGHSH, CDR2 LQKENI. The CDR3 is CASSPQDTGANVLTF. CDR3 DNA: TGTGCCAGCTCTCCACAGGACACTGGGGCCAACGTCCTGACTTTC. Supplemented by reference TRBV18 and TRBJ2-6, the full variable domain reads NAGVMQNPRHLVRRRGQEARLRCSPMKGHSHVYWYRQLPEEGLKFMVYLQKENIIDESGMPKERFSAEFPKEGPSILRIQQVVRGDSAAYFCASSPQDTGANVLTFGAGSRLTVL.

This clone was seen just once. This chain links TRBV4-3 with TRBJ2-1, with 10 bases identical to TRBD1. The ends lost 0 bases at V and 6 bases at J; junction bases unmatched: 5. Per germline, CDR1 LGHNA and CDR2 YSLEER. The CDR3 runs 16 residues. Here the CDR3 reads CASSQDMGQGFNEQFF. The CDR3, as DNA: TGCGCCAGCAGCCAAGATATGGGACAGGGGTTCAATGAGCAGTTCTTC.

This rearrangement joins TRBV7-8 to TRBJ1-5; weak D call: TRBD1 (5 bases). V was shortened by 2 bases and J by 1 base, with 12 bases between the two germline ends. CDR1 and CDR2 from the germline V gene are SGHVS and FQNEAQ. The CDR3 extends over 16 amino acids. Here the CDR3 DNA reads TGTGCCAGCAGCTTAAGGTCAGGGTCAAGCAATCAGCCCCAGCATTTT. Protein: CASSLRSGSSNQPQHF.

The J gene is TRBJ1-1, the V gene TRBV5-5; TRBD1 might be the D (6 bases). The CDR3 sequence is 16 residues long. V dropped 1 base and J dropped 0 bases, with 13 bases sitting between them. Germline V CDR1 and CDR2: SGHKS, YYEKEE (reference sequence). In DNA, the CDR3 is TGTGCCAGCAGCTTGCACAGGGCCGAACTGAACACTGAAGCTTTCTTT. This translates into CASSLHRAELNTEAFF.

This clone has only one observation. The chain has TRBV6-5 and TRBJ2-3, with D possibly being TRBD1 (6 bases). CDR1 and CDR2 from the germline V gene are MNHEY and SVGAGI. This CDR3 has 13 amino acids. V lost 7 bases and J 3 bases, leaving 11 bases between the germline ends. The CDR3 here is CASNQGFTDTQYF. CDR3 in DNA: TGTGCCAGCAACCAGGGGTTTACAGATACGCAGTATTTT.

The chain couples TRBV3-1 (or the pseudogene TRBV3-2) to TRBJ2-3, with a possible D match to TRBD2 (5 bases). V shed 4 bases and J shed 5 bases, with 10 bases lying between them. Germline values: CDR1 LGHDT, CDR2 YNNKEL (reference sequence). CDR3 size: 13 residues. The chain's CDR3 is CASSPGLIDTQYF. CDR3 DNA: TGTGCCAGCAGCCCAGGACTTATAGATACGCAGTATTTT.